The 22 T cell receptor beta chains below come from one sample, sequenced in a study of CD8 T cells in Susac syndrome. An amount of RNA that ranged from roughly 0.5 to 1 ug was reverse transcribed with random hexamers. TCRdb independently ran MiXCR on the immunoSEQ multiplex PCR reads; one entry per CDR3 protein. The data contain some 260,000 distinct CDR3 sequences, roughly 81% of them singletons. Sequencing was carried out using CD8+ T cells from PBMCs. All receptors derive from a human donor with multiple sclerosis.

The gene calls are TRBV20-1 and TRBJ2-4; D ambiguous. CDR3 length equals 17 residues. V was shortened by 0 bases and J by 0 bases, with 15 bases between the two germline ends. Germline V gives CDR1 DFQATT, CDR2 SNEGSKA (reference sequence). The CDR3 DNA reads TGCAGTGCTAGAGAAGATCTACAGTTTCTAGCCAAAAACATTCAGTACTTC. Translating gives CSAREDLQFLAKNIQYF.

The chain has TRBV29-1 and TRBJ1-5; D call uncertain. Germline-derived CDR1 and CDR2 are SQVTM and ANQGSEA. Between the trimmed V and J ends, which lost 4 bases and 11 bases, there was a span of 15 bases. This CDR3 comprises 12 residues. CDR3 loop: CSVGGRTGAQHF. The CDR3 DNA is TGCAGCGTTGGAGGGCGGACCGGAGCCCAGCATTTT.

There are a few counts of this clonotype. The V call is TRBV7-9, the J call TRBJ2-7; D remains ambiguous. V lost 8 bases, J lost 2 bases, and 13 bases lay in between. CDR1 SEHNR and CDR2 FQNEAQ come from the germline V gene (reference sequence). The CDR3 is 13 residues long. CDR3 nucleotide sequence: TGTGCCAGCGCTTGGACGGAACCCTACGAGCAGTACTTC. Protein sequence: CASAWTEPYEQYF.

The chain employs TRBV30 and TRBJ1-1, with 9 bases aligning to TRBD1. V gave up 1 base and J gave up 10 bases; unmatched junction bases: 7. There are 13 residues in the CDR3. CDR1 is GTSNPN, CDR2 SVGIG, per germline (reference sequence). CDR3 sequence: CAWSGGDRDGAFF. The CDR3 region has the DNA TGTGCCTGGAGTGGGGGGGACAGGGACGGAGCTTTCTTT.

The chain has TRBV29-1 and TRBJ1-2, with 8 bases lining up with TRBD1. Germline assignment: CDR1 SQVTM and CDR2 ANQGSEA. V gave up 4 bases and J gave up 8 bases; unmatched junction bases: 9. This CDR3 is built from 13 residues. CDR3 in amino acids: CSVVVLTGEGYTF. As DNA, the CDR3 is TGCAGCGTTGTCGTTTTGACAGGGGAGGGCTACACCTTC.

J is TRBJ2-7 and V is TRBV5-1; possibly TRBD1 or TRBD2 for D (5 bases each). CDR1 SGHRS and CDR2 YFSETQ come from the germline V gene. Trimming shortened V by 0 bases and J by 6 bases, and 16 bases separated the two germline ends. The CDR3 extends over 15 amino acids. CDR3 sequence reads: CASSLVKGTDREQYF. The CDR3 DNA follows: TGCGCCAGCAGCTTGGTTAAGGGGACCGACCGCGAGCAGTACTTC. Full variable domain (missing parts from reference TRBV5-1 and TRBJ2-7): KAGVTQTPRYLIKTRGQQVTLSCSPISGHRSVSWYQQTPGQGLQFLFEYFSETQRNKGNFPGRFSGRQFSNSRSEMNVSTLELGDSALYLCASSLVKGTDREQYFGPGTRLTVT.

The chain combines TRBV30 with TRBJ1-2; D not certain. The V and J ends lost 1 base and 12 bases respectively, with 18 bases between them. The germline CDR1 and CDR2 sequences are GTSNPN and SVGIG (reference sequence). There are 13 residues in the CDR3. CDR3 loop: CAWSGAGPSSDTF. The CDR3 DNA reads TGTGCCTGGAGTGGGGCAGGACCCTCCTCGGACACCTTC.

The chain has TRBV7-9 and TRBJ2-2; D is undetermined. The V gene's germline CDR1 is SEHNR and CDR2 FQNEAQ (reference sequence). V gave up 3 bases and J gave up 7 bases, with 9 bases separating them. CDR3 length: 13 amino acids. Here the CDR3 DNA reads TGTGCCAGCAGCTTGCGACCCCACGGGGAGCTGTTTTTT. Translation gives CASSLRPHGELFF.

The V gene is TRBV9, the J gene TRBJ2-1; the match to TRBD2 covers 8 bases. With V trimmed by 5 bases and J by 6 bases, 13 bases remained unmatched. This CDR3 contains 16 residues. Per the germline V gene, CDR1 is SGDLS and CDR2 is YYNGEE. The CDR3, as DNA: TGTGCCAGCAGTTCTACAGCCGGGAGGGGGTTCAATGAGCAGTTCTTC. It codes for CASSSTAGRGFNEQFF.

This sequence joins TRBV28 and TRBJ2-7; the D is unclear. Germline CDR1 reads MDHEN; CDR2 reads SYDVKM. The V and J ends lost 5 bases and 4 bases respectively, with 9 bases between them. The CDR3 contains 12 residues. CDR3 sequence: CASSPIPYEQYF. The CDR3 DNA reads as TGTGCCAGCAGTCCAATACCTTACGAGCAGTACTTC. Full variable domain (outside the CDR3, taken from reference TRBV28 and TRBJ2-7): DVKVTQSSRYLVKRTGEKVFLECVQDMDHENMFWYRQDPGLGLRLIYFSYDVKMKEKGDIPEGYSVSREKKERFSLILESASTNQTSMYLCASSPIPYEQYFGPGTRLTVT.

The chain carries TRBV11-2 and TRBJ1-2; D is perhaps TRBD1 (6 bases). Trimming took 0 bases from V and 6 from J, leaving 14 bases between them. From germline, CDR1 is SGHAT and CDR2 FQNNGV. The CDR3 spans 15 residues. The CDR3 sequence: CASSLDRQNRDGYTF. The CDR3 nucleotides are TGTGCCAGCAGCTTAGATAGGCAGAACAGGGATGGCTACACCTTC. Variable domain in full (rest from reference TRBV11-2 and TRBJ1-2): EAGVAQSPRYKIIEKRQSVAFWCNPISGHATLYWYQQILGQGPKLLIQFQNNGVVDDSQLPKDRFSAERLKGVDSTLKIQPAKLEDSAVYLCASSLDRQNRDGYTFGSGTRLTVV.

Here the CDR3 reads CASAGFTVESETQYF. CDR3 nucleotide sequence: TGTGCCAGTGCCGGGTTTACGGTCGAGAGTGAGACCCAGTACTTC. V gene TRBV7-9 combines with J gene TRBJ2-5; D unclear. There are 15 residues in the CDR3. V was shortened by 9 bases and J by 5 bases, with 22 bases between the two germline ends. The germline CDR1 and CDR2 sequences are SEHNR and FQNEAQ (reference sequence).

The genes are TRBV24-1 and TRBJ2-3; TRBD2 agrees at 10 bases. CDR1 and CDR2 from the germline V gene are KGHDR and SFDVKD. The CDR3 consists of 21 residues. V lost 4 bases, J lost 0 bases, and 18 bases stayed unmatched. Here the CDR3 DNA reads TGTGCCACCAGTGACTTCCGAGCGTTGGAGAATAGCGGGAGGAGCACAGATACGCAGTATTTT. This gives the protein CATSDFRALENSGRSTDTQYF.

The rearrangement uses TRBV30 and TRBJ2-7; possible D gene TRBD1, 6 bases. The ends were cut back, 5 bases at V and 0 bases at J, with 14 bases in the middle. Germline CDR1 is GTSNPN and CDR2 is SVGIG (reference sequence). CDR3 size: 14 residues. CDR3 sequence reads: CAWGDRNHSYEQYF. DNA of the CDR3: TGTGCCTGGGGTGACAGGAACCACTCCTACGAGCAGTACTTC.

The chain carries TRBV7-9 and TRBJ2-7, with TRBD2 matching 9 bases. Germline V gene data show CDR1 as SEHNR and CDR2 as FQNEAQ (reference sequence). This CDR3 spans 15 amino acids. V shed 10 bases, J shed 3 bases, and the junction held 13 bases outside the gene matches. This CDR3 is CATHGGGRGGYEQYF. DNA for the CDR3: TGTGCCACCCACGGGGGCGGGAGGGGTGGCTACGAGCAGTACTTC. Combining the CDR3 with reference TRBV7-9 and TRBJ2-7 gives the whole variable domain DTGVSQNPRHKITKRGQNVTFRCDPISEHNRLYWYRQTLGQGPEFLTYFQNEAQLEKSRLLSDRFSAERPKGSFSTLEIQRTEQGDSAMYLCATHGGGRGGYEQYFGPGTRLTVT.

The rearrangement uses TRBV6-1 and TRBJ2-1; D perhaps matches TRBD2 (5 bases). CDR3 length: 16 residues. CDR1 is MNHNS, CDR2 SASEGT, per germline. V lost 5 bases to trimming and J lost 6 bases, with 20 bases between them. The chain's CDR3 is CASSPFSENPSNEQFF. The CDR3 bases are TGTGCCAGCAGTCCCTTTAGCGAGAACCCCTCCAATGAGCAGTTCTTC.

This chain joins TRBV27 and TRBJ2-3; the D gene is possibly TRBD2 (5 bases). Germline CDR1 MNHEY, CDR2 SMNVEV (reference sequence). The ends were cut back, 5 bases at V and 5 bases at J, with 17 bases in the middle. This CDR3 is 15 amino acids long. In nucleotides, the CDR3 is TGTGCCAGCAGTCTCTACATGGAGGAGGAAGATACGCAGTATTTT. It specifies CASSLYMEEEDTQYF.

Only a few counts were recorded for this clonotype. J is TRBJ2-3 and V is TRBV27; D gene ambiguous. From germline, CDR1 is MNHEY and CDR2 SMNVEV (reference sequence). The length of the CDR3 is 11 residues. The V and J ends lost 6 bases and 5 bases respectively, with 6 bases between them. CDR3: CASSRGDTQYF. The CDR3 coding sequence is TGTGCCAGCAGCCGAGGAGATACGCAGTATTTT.

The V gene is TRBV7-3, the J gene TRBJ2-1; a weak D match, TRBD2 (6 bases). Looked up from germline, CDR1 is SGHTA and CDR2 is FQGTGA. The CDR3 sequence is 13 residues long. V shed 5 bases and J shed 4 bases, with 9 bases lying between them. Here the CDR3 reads CASSTTSYNEQFF. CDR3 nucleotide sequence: TGTGCCAGCAGCACGACTAGTTACAATGAGCAGTTCTTC.

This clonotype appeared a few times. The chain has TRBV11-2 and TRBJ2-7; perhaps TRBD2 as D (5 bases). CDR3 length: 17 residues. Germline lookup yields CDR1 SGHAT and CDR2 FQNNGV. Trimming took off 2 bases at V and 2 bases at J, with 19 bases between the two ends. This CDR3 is CASSLTSRGGPTYEQYF. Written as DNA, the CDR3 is TGTGCCAGCAGCTTAACGTCTCGCGGCGGGCCGACCTACGAGCAGTACTTC.

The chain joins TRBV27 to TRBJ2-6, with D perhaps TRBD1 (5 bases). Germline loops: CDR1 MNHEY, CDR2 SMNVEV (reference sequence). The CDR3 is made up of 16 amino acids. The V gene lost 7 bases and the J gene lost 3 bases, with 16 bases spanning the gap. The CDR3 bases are TGTGCCAGCAAGTGGGCAGGGCCGGTTGGGGCCAACGTCCTGACTTTC. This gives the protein CASKWAGPVGANVLTF.

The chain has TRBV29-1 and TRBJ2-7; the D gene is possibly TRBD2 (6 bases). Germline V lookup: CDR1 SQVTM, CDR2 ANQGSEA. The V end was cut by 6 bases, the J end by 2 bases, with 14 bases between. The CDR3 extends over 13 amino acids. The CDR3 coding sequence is TGCAGCGTACCGGGACTCCGCACCTACGAGCAGTACTTC. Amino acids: CSVPGLRTYEQYF.